The 21 T cell receptor beta chains reported below all come from one sample, sequenced in a study of blood T cell repertoires in COVID-19. Using immunoSEQ multiplex PCR, the repertoire was profiled, and TCRdb retains in-frame clones only, with some absent. The table includes around 220,000 clones, about 80% detected once. Sequenced: peripheral blood. The origin of the receptors is an elderly woman with COVID-19, enrolled during active disease.

A single count supports this clone. The gene calls are TRBV28 and TRBJ1-5; tentative D call: TRBD1 (6 bases). Germline lookup yields CDR1 MDHEN and CDR2 SYDVKM. The CDR3 loop spans 16 amino acids. V shed 2 bases and J shed 6 bases, with 17 bases lying between them. The CDR3 sequence is CASSLTQGPVFQPQHF. The DNA of the CDR3 is TGTGCCAGCAGTTTAACGCAGGGGCCTGTTTTTCAGCCCCAGCATTTT.

This sequence joins TRBV2 and TRBJ2-2; maybe TRBD2 (5 bases). The length of the CDR3 is 15 residues. CDR1 and CDR2 from the germline V gene are SNHLY and FYNNEI. V was trimmed by 1 base and J by 5 bases, leaving 11 bases between them. CDR3 residues: CASSEVSSGTGELFF. CDR3 nucleotides: TGTGCCAGCAGTGAAGTGAGCTCGGGAACCGGGGAGCTGTTTTTT.

The rearrangement uses TRBV2 and TRBJ1-2; D remains unclear. V gave up 8 bases and J gave up 0 bases, with 10 bases separating them. CDR3 size: 13 residues. Germline V gene data show CDR1 as SNHLY and CDR2 as FYNNEI. In DNA, the CDR3 is TGTGCCAGCGGCCCAGGCTCTAACTATGGCTACACCTTC. As protein: CASGPGSNYGYTF.

The DNA of the CDR3 is TGTGCCAGCAGCAGAATGGCAAACCAAGAGACCCAGTACTTC. The encoded protein is CASSRMANQETQYF. The J gene is TRBJ2-5, the V gene TRBV7-9; no definite D call. Germline values: CDR1 SEHNR, CDR2 FQNEAQ (reference sequence). The CDR3 has 14 residues. V shed 5 bases and J shed 0 bases, with 10 bases lying between them.

This clone was recorded only once. The V call is TRBV7-9, the J call TRBJ2-1, with a possible D match to TRBD1 (7 bases). V lost 2 bases and J lost 7, with 15 bases in between. CDR3 length: 15 amino acids. From germline, CDR1 is SEHNR and CDR2 FQNEAQ (reference sequence). The CDR3 loop is CASSLSGGKRNEQFF. CDR3 coding DNA: TGTGCCAGCAGCTTATCAGGGGGGAAGAGGAATGAGCAGTTCTTC.

This clone has only a few counts. This chain connects TRBV10-3 to TRBJ1-5; perhaps TRBD1 as D (6 bases). Germline lookup yields CDR1 ENHRY and CDR2 SYGVKD. V was trimmed by 5 bases and J by 2 bases, leaving 10 bases between them. CDR3 length equals 14 residues. This chain's CDR3 is CAISPGGGNQPQHF. The DNA for the CDR3 is TGTGCCATCAGTCCGGGGGGCGGCAATCAGCCCCAGCATTTT.

V and J are TRBV3-1 (or the pseudogene TRBV3-2) and TRBJ2-7; D is unresolved. This CDR3 region has 11 residues. V gave up 4 bases and J gave up 5 bases, with 6 bases separating them. Germline V CDR1 and CDR2: LGHDT, YNNKEL (reference sequence). Here the CDR3 DNA reads TGTGCCAGCAGCCTCAGAAACGAGCAGTACTTC. It encodes CASSLRNEQYF.

CDR3 region: CASTPWGVSYGYTF. The CDR3 DNA reads TGTGCCAGCACCCCTTGGGGGGTCTCGTATGGCTACACCTTC. The chain carries TRBV5-6 and TRBJ1-2; TRBD1 is a possible D gene (5 bases). There are 14 residues in the CDR3. V lost 6 bases and J 5 bases, leaving 17 bases between the germline ends. Germline values: CDR1 SGHDT, CDR2 YYEEEE.

About this clone itself: Other DNA sequences of this sample code for an identical CDR3. The chain is built from TRBV29-1 and TRBJ2-7; D may be TRBD2 (5 bases). The CDR3 extends over 12 amino acids. Deletions cut 4 bases from V and 0 bases from J, with 7 bases between. CDR1 SQVTM and CDR2 ANQGSEA come from the germline V gene. The CDR3 region has the DNA TGCAGCGTTGTTCGGGACTCCTACGAGCAGTACTTC. The encoded protein is CSVVRDSYEQYF.

The gene calls are TRBV6-5 and TRBJ1-4; 8 bases agree with TRBD1. The CDR3 is made up of 14 amino acids. Unmatched junction bases numbered 7, after V lost 6 bases and J lost 7 bases. Germline CDR1 MNHEY, CDR2 SVGAGI. The CDR3 sequence is CASSRTGSPEKLFF. For the CDR3, the DNA is TGTGCCAGCAGCAGGACAGGGTCTCCTGAAAAACTGTTTTTT.

V gene TRBV2 combines with J gene TRBJ1-2; D is unresolved. CDR3 length: 13 amino acids. The V end lost 5 bases, the J end lost 8 bases, and 15 bases lay between the germline ends. Germline V CDR1 and CDR2: SNHLY, FYNNEI. The CDR3 nucleotides read TGTGCCAGCAGTAGGGAGAGAGAGGAGGGCTACACCTTC. Protein product: CASSREREEGYTF. Full variable domain (remainder filled in from reference TRBV2 and TRBJ1-2): EPEVTQTPSHQVTQMGQEVILRCVPISNHLYFYWYRQILGQKVEFLVSFYNNEISEKSEIFDDQFSVERPDGSNFTLKIRSTKLEDSAMYFCASSREREEGYTFGSGTRLTVV.

This chain connects TRBV6-5 to TRBJ1-3; D gene uncertain. Trimming took off 7 bases at V and 0 bases at J, with 13 bases between the two ends. This CDR3 region has 15 residues. Germline V gene sequence: CDR1 MNHEY, CDR2 SVGAGI. The CDR3 is CASTIGVPSGNTIYF. The CDR3 region has the DNA TGTGCCAGCACTATCGGAGTCCCCTCTGGAAACACCATATATTTT.

This clone was detected only once. The chain has TRBV7-9 and TRBJ1-3; perhaps TRBD1 as D (6 bases). The CDR3 runs to 16 residues. Germline CDR1 is SEHNR and CDR2 is FQNEAQ (reference sequence). V was cut by 5 bases and J by 0 bases, with 14 bases left in between. In nucleotides, the CDR3 is TGTGCCAGCAGCCGACAGGCAGCTAGCTCTGGAAACACCATATATTTT. This encodes CASSRQAASSGNTIYF. Based on the CDR3 plus reference TRBV7-9 and TRBJ1-3, the full variable domain is DTGVSQNPRHKITKRGQNVTFRCDPISEHNRLYWYRQTLGQGPEFLTYFQNEAQLEKSRLLSDRFSAERPKGSFSTLEIQRTEQGDSAMYLCASSRQAASSGNTIYFGEGSWLTVV.

This chain links TRBV3-1 (or the pseudogene TRBV3-2) with TRBJ1-2; tentative D call: TRBD1 (6 bases). The CDR3 contains 13 residues. V was cut by 4 bases and J by 2 bases, with 8 bases left in between. CDR1 is LGHDT, CDR2 YNNKEL, per germline (reference sequence). CDR3 protein: CASSRTGNYGYTF. CDR3 nucleotide sequence: TGTGCCAGCAGCCGAACAGGGAACTATGGCTACACCTTC.

This clone has just a few counts. The chain uses TRBV12-3 or TRBV12-4 and TRBJ2-3, with D perhaps TRBD1 (5 bases). V was trimmed by 8 bases and J by 4 bases, leaving 13 bases between them. This CDR3 has 13 amino acids. The CDR3 is CASQEWGADTQYF. In DNA form, the CDR3 reads TGTGCCAGCCAGGAGTGGGGCGCAGATACGCAGTATTTT.

The rearrangement joins TRBV19 to TRBJ1-5; no clear D. Germline CDR1 is LNHDA and CDR2 is SQIVND (reference sequence). Deletions cut 8 bases from V and 2 bases from J, with 7 bases between. The CDR3 contains 12 residues. The CDR3 loop is CASRQGNQPQHF. DNA for the CDR3: TGTGCCAGTCGCCAGGGCAATCAGCCCCAGCATTTT. The whole variable domain, remainder taken from reference TRBV19 and TRBJ1-5, is DGGITQSPKYLFRKEGQNVTLSCEQNLNHDAMYWYRQDPGQGLRLIYYSQIVNDFQKGDIAEGYSVSREKKESFPLTVTSAQKNPTAFYLCASRQGNQPQHFGDGTRLSIL.

The chain carries TRBV5-1 and TRBJ2-2; maybe TRBD1 (6 bases). Between the trimmed V and J ends, which lost 4 bases and 7 bases, there was a span of 11 bases. The CDR3 is 13 amino acids. Germline CDR1 is SGHRS and CDR2 is YFSETQ. CDR3 nucleotide sequence: TGCGCCAGCAGCCAGTCAGGGGTCGGGGAGCTGTTTTTT. Residues: CASSQSGVGELFF. Full variable domain (missing parts from reference TRBV5-1 and TRBJ2-2): KAGVTQTPRYLIKTRGQQVTLSCSPISGHRSVSWYQQTPGQGLQFLFEYFSETQRNKGNFPGRFSGRQFSNSRSEMNVSTLELGDSALYLCASSQSGVGELFFGEGSRLTVL.

The J gene is TRBJ2-7, the V gene TRBV6-5; tentatively, D is TRBD2 (5 bases). This CDR3 comprises 10 residues. Per germline, CDR1 MNHEY and CDR2 SVGAGI. The DNA for the CDR3 is TGTGGGATCGGGGAAGTCGAGCAGTACTTC. Encoded protein: CGIGEVEQYF.

This clone was detected once. The chain carries TRBV7-2 and TRBJ2-7; D gene unclear. The CDR3 covers 13 residues. V was pared by 3 bases and J by 3 bases, with 9 bases between. Germline V lookup: CDR1 SGHTA, CDR2 FQGNSA. The DNA of the CDR3 is TGTGCCAGCAGCTTGGGCAGAAACTACGAGCAGTACTTC. Amino acid sequence: CASSLGRNYEQYF.

V gene TRBV28 combines with J gene TRBJ1-5; no clear D gene. The CDR3 spans 15 residues. Germline loops: CDR1 MDHEN, CDR2 SYDVKM. V shed 5 bases and J shed 4 bases, with 15 bases lying between them. CDR3 coding DNA: TGTGCCAGCAGTCCCCGAGCGACCTTTAATCAGCCCCAGCATTTT. Translation gives CASSPRATFNQPQHF.

The chain recombines TRBV9 with TRBJ1-3; TRBD1 might be the D (6 bases). The germline CDR1 and CDR2 sequences are SGDLS and YYNGEE. CDR3 length: 16 residues. V was clipped by 0 bases and J by 3 bases, with 13 bases between them. The CDR3 bases are TGTGCCAGCAGCGTAGCTACAGGGACATATGGAAACACCATATATTTT. It specifies CASSVATGTYGNTIYF.